This is a list of T cell receptor beta chains from one sample in a study of blood T cell repertoires in COVID-19. Only in-frame clones appear in the TCRdb table, and some are missing; sequencing was by immunoSEQ multiplex PCR. The table includes 150,000 to 200,000 clones, roughly 87% detected once. What was sequenced was PBMCs or T cells enriched from blood (not recorded which). These receptors were collected from a human donor with acute COVID-19. The donor label of this sample is uncertain. Both conserved end residues are part of each CDR3. Fields, in order: clone size, CDR3 length, V gene, D gene, J gene, CDR3 DNA, CDR3 protein. A D gene is named only where the DNA matches it firmly. Not every row has a clone size; where given, it reads once, few, many or a size class.

clone size: -
CDR3 length: 15
V gene: TRBV7-8
D gene: TRBD2
J gene: TRBJ2-5
CDR3 DNA: TGTGCCAGCAGCTTATATGCGGGGGAAGGGGAGACCCAGTACTTC
CDR3 protein: CASSLYAGEGETQYF

clone size: -
CDR3 length: 13
V gene: TRBV19
D gene: -
J gene: TRBJ2-3
CDR3 DNA: TGTGCCAGCAGTTTTGGACAGACAGATACGCAGTATTTT
CDR3 protein: CASSFGQTDTQYF

clone size: -
CDR3 length: 15
V gene: TRBV6-5
D gene: TRBD1
J gene: TRBJ1-2
CDR3 DNA: TGTGCCAGCGCCCCGGAAAGGGCAGGGGGCTATGGCTACACCTTC
CDR3 protein: CASAPERAGGYGYTF

clone size: once
CDR3 length: 15
V gene: TRBV30
D gene: -
J gene: TRBJ2-6
CDR3 DNA: TGTGCCTGCGACACAGACAGTTCTGGGGCCAACGTCCTGACTTTC
CDR3 protein: CACDTDSSGANVLTF

clone size: -
CDR3 length: 17
V gene: TRBV27
D gene: TRBD1
J gene: TRBJ2-7
CDR3 DNA: TGTGCCAGCAGTCCGCGGACAGCCGGGACAGGGGGTCGGGGGCAGTACTTC
CDR3 protein: CASSPRTAGTGGRGQYF

clone size: -
CDR3 length: 18
V gene: TRBV4-2
D gene: TRBD2
J gene: TRBJ2-2
CDR3 DNA: TGTGCCAGCAGCCCCCGGACTAGCGGGGGGACGAACACCGGGGAGCTGTTTTTT
CDR3 protein: CASSPRTSGGTNTGELFF

clone size: -
CDR3 length: 14
V gene: TRBV10-3
D gene: -
J gene: TRBJ2-3
CDR3 DNA: TGTGCCATCAGTGAGTCCTATAGCACAGATACGCAGTATTTT
CDR3 protein: CAISESYSTDTQYF

clone size: -
CDR3 length: 18
V gene: TRBV15
D gene: TRBD1
J gene: TRBJ1-1
CDR3 DNA: TGTGCCACCAGCAGAGGGGGACAGTCCATACCCTCGAACACTGAAGCTTTCTTT
CDR3 protein: CATSRGGQSIPSNTEAFF

clone size: -
CDR3 length: 13
V gene: TRBV5-6
D gene: -
J gene: TRBJ2-2
CDR3 DNA: TGTGCCAGCAGCTCTATGAACACCGGGGAGCTGTTTTTT
CDR3 protein: CASSSMNTGELFF

clone size: few
CDR3 length: 14
V gene: TRBV29-1
D gene: -
J gene: TRBJ1-3
CDR3 DNA: TGCAGCGTCCTATTAGGGGGCTCTGGAAACACCATATATTTT
CDR3 protein: CSVLLGGSGNTIYF

clone size: -
CDR3 length: 13
V gene: TRBV12-3/TRBV12-4
D gene: -
J gene: TRBJ1-1
CDR3 DNA: TGTGCCAGCAGCCCCGACATTAACACTGAAGCTTTCTTT
CDR3 protein: CASSPDINTEAFF

clone size: few
CDR3 length: 14
V gene: TRBV6-5
D gene: -
J gene: TRBJ1-1
CDR3 DNA: TGTGCCAGCAGTATGAGCGGGGTTGGGACTGAAGCTTTCTTT
CDR3 protein: CASSMSGVGTEAFF

clone size: -
CDR3 length: 15
V gene: TRBV19
D gene: TRBD2
J gene: TRBJ2-1
CDR3 DNA: TGTGCCAGTAGTAGTCCAGCGGGGGGGCTTGGAGAGCAGTTCTTC
CDR3 protein: CASSSPAGGLGEQFF

clone size: -
CDR3 length: 14
V gene: TRBV11-1
D gene: TRBD1
J gene: TRBJ2-7
CDR3 DNA: TGTGCCAGCAGCTCACGACAGGGCCGGGACGAGCAGTACTTC
CDR3 protein: CASSSRQGRDEQYF

clone size: -
CDR3 length: 15
V gene: TRBV6-2/TRBV6-3
D gene: TRBD1
J gene: TRBJ1-5
CDR3 DNA: TGTGCCAGCAGCCCTCAGGGGGTTCGGGCTCAGCCCCAGCATTTT
CDR3 protein: CASSPQGVRAQPQHF

clone size: -
CDR3 length: 14
V gene: TRBV6-2/TRBV6-3
D gene: -
J gene: TRBJ1-2
CDR3 DNA: TGTGCCAGCAGTTTGAAGGCGGGGAGCTATGGCTACACCTTC
CDR3 protein: CASSLKAGSYGYTF

clone size: once
CDR3 length: 19
V gene: TRBV7-9
D gene: -
J gene: TRBJ2-4
CDR3 DNA: TGTGCCAGCAGCTTAGAGGGGGGGTTTGGATCCCTAGCCAAAAACATTCAGTACTTC
CDR3 protein: CASSLEGGFGSLAKNIQYF

clone size: -
CDR3 length: 13
V gene: TRBV5-1
D gene: -
J gene: TRBJ2-5
CDR3 DNA: TGCGCCAGCAGTCTAGTATCCGGGGAGACCCAGTACTTC
CDR3 protein: CASSLVSGETQYF

clone size: -
CDR3 length: 12
V gene: TRBV6-5
D gene: -
J gene: TRBJ1-2
CDR3 DNA: TGTGCCAGCACTACAGGGCGCAATGGCTACACCTTC
CDR3 protein: CASTTGRNGYTF

clone size: -
CDR3 length: 18
V gene: TRBV6-2/TRBV6-3
D gene: TRBD2
J gene: TRBJ2-3
CDR3 DNA: TGTGCCAGCAGTACCGGACTAGCGGGGTCACCTAGCACAGATACGCAGTATTTT
CDR3 protein: CASSTGLAGSPSTDTQYF

clone size: -
CDR3 length: 13
V gene: TRBV6-5
D gene: -
J gene: TRBJ1-1
CDR3 DNA: TGTGCCAGCAGTTACACGGGAGGCACTGAAGCTTTCTTT
CDR3 protein: CASSYTGGTEAFF

clone size: -
CDR3 length: 17
V gene: TRBV9
D gene: TRBD2
J gene: TRBJ2-1
CDR3 DNA: TGTGCCAGCAGCGCTCTCCTAGCGGGGGGCCCCTACAATGAGCAGTTCTTC
CDR3 protein: CASSALLAGGPYNEQFF

clone size: -
CDR3 length: 13
V gene: TRBV2
D gene: TRBD1
J gene: TRBJ2-2
CDR3 DNA: TGTGCCAGCAGGCTCATGGACAGGGTGGAGCTGTTTTTT
CDR3 protein: CASRLMDRVELFF

clone size: -
CDR3 length: 15
V gene: TRBV10-3
D gene: -
J gene: TRBJ1-1
CDR3 DNA: TGTGCCATCAGTGAGTCCGATCCGGGGAACACTGAAGCTTTCTTT
CDR3 protein: CAISESDPGNTEAFF

clone size: -
CDR3 length: 13
V gene: TRBV4-3
D gene: -
J gene: TRBJ1-2
CDR3 DNA: TGCGCCAGCAGCCAACAGGGGATCTATGGCTACACCTTC
CDR3 protein: CASSQQGIYGYTF

clone size: -
CDR3 length: 19
V gene: TRBV30
D gene: TRBD1
J gene: TRBJ1-6
CDR3 DNA: TGTGCCTGGAGTGTCTCCAGACGCAATAAAGGGACAGAGCTAACACCCCTCCACTTT
CDR3 protein: CAWSVSRRNKGTELTPLHF

clone size: -
CDR3 length: 18
V gene: TRBV10-3
D gene: TRBD1
J gene: TRBJ1-1
CDR3 DNA: TGTGCCATCAGTGAGATACGACAGGGGGCGGGTATGAACACTGAAGCTTTCTTT
CDR3 protein: CAISEIRQGAGMNTEAFF

clone size: -
CDR3 length: 13
V gene: TRBV4-1
D gene: -
J gene: TRBJ2-5
CDR3 DNA: TGCGCCAGCAGCCAAGACCCGGAAGAGACCCAGTACTTC
CDR3 protein: CASSQDPEETQYF

clone size: -
CDR3 length: 13
V gene: TRBV19
D gene: TRBD2
J gene: TRBJ2-3
CDR3 DNA: TGTGCCAGCCGTAGCGGGGGGGCAGATACGCAGTATTTT
CDR3 protein: CASRSGGADTQYF